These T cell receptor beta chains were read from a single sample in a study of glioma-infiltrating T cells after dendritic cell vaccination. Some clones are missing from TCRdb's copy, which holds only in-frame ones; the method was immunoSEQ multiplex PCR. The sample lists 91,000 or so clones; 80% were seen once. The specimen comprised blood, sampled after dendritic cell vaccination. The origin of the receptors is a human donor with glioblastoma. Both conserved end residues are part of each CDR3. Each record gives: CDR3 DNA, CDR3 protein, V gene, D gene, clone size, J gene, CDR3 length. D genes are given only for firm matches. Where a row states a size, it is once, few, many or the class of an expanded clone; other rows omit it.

CDR3nt: TGTGCCAGTAGCCACCGGTCGTCGGGGATCTACGAGCAGTACTTC; CDR3aa: CASSHRSSGIYEQYF; v_gene: TRBV19; d_gene: NA; abundance: NA; j_gene: TRBJ2-7; len: 15
CDR3nt: TGTGCCAGCAGCTTGGGGACAGGGACCTATGGCTACACCTTC; CDR3aa: CASSLGTGTYGYTF; v_gene: TRBV11-2; d_gene: TRBD1; abundance: NA; j_gene: TRBJ1-2; len: 14
CDR3nt: TGTGCCAGCGATACCCACGGGGGTGCCTACGAGCAGTACTTC; CDR3aa: CASDTHGGAYEQYF; v_gene: TRBV28; d_gene: NA; abundance: NA; j_gene: TRBJ2-7; len: 14
CDR3nt: TGCGCCAGCACACCCGGACTAGCGGATAACTACGAGCAGTACTTC; CDR3aa: CASTPGLADNYEQYF; v_gene: TRBV5-1; d_gene: TRBD2; abundance: NA; j_gene: TRBJ2-7; len: 15
CDR3nt: TGCGCCAGCAGGCAAAACCCGGGACTAGCGGTTTACGAGCAGTACTTC; CDR3aa: CASRQNPGLAVYEQYF; v_gene: TRBV5-1; d_gene: TRBD2; abundance: few; j_gene: TRBJ2-7; len: 16
CDR3nt: TGTGCCAGCAGCCGCAGTGTGCGGGGGGTAGATGGGGGGAATGAGCAGTTCTTC; CDR3aa: CASSRSVRGVDGGNEQFF; v_gene: TRBV11-2; d_gene: TRBD2; abundance: NA; j_gene: TRBJ2-1; len: 18
CDR3nt: TGTGCCATCAGTGGTAGGGACAGGGCCCGCGGAAACACCATATATTTT; CDR3aa: CAISGRDRARGNTIYF; v_gene: TRBV10-3; d_gene: TRBD1; abundance: NA; j_gene: TRBJ1-3; len: 16
CDR3nt: TGTGCCACCAGCAGAGTGGGTTCCTTCTGGGGGACTAGCGGGAGAAGACCCAGCACAGATACGCAGTATTTT; CDR3aa: CATSRVGSFWGTSGRRPSTDTQYF; v_gene: TRBV15; d_gene: TRBD2; abundance: NA; j_gene: TRBJ2-3; len: 24
CDR3nt: TGTGCCAGCAGCCTGGGACTACCCCAAGACAATGAGCAGTTCTTC; CDR3aa: CASSLGLPQDNEQFF; v_gene: TRBV5-4; d_gene: TRBD2; abundance: NA; j_gene: TRBJ2-1; len: 15
CDR3nt: TGTGCCAGCTCACCACAGCGGGCCCACACAGATACGCAGTATTTT; CDR3aa: CASSPQRAHTDTQYF; v_gene: TRBV18; d_gene: NA; abundance: NA; j_gene: TRBJ2-3; len: 15
CDR3nt: TGCGCCAGCAGCCCAGAAGGACAGGACTACGAGCAGTACTTC; CDR3aa: CASSPEGQDYEQYF; v_gene: TRBV4-1; d_gene: TRBD1; abundance: NA; j_gene: TRBJ2-7; len: 14
CDR3nt: TGTGCCAGCAGCTCCGGACTAGAGGGGGTCGAGCAGTACTTC; CDR3aa: CASSSGLEGVEQYF; v_gene: TRBV7-6; d_gene: NA; abundance: NA; j_gene: TRBJ2-7; len: 14
CDR3nt: TGTGCCAGCAGCTTAGTGGTCGGACTAGAGACCCAGTACTTC; CDR3aa: CASSLVVGLETQYF; v_gene: TRBV7-8; d_gene: NA; abundance: NA; j_gene: TRBJ2-5; len: 14
CDR3nt: TGCGCCAGCAGCGGGGGGGAGACCCAGTACTTC; CDR3aa: CASSGGETQYF; v_gene: TRBV5-1; d_gene: NA; abundance: NA; j_gene: TRBJ2-5; len: 11
CDR3nt: TGCGCCAGCAGCTTGTATGCGGGGGGGGTAGCAGATACGCAGTATTTT; CDR3aa: CASSLYAGGVADTQYF; v_gene: TRBV5-1; d_gene: TRBD2; abundance: NA; j_gene: TRBJ2-3; len: 16
CDR3nt: TGTGCCTGGAGGTCCAGCGGCGGAGGAAACACCATATATTTT; CDR3aa: CAWRSSGGGNTIYF; v_gene: TRBV30; d_gene: NA; abundance: NA; j_gene: TRBJ1-3; len: 14
CDR3nt: TGTGCCAGCAGTTTACTACTCAGGGACACTGAAGCTTTCTTT; CDR3aa: CASSLLLRDTEAFF; v_gene: TRBV7-9; d_gene: NA; abundance: NA; j_gene: TRBJ1-1; len: 14
CDR3nt: TGTGCCAGTAGTATCAGGACAGGGGGTCCCTACGAGCAGTACTTC; CDR3aa: CASSIRTGGPYEQYF; v_gene: TRBV19; d_gene: TRBD1; abundance: few; j_gene: TRBJ2-7; len: 15
CDR3nt: TGTGCCAGCAGCTTGTCTGGGGACAGGTTTCGGTATTTT; CDR3aa: CASSLSGDRFRYF; v_gene: TRBV5-4; d_gene: TRBD1; abundance: NA; j_gene: TRBJ2-3; len: 13
CDR3nt: TGTGCCAGCAGTGACCGGGACAGGGGGCAGGAGCCCCAGCATTTT; CDR3aa: CASSDRDRGQEPQHF; v_gene: TRBV6-4; d_gene: TRBD1; abundance: NA; j_gene: TRBJ1-5; len: 15
CDR3nt: TGCGCCAGCAGCTTGGCGGTTTTGGGAGGGGACACAGATACGCAGTATTTT; CDR3aa: CASSLAVLGGDTDTQYF; v_gene: TRBV5-1; d_gene: TRBD2; abundance: NA; j_gene: TRBJ2-3; len: 17
CDR3nt: TGCGCCAGCAGCTTGGGTAACAGGGGAAAAGGTGACGAGCAGTACTTC; CDR3aa: CASSLGNRGKGDEQYF; v_gene: TRBV5-1; d_gene: TRBD1; abundance: NA; j_gene: TRBJ2-7; len: 16
CDR3nt: TGTGCCAGCAGCTTGGCGCCTAGCTCGCAGTTCTTC; CDR3aa: CASSLAPSSQFF; v_gene: TRBV5-6; d_gene: NA; abundance: NA; j_gene: TRBJ2-1; len: 12
CDR3nt: TGTGCCAGCAGCTTGGGTAGGACAGGGGGGAATTCACCCCTCCACTTT; CDR3aa: CASSLGRTGGNSPLHF; v_gene: TRBV7-9; d_gene: TRBD1; abundance: NA; j_gene: TRBJ1-6; len: 16
CDR3nt: TGTGCCAGTAGTGAGGGAGTGGGCTACGAGCAGTACTTC; CDR3aa: CASSEGVGYEQYF; v_gene: TRBV19; d_gene: NA; abundance: NA; j_gene: TRBJ2-7; len: 13
CDR3nt: TGTGCCAGCAGCCCCGGGGGATCGGGAGGATTGGGAGAGCAGTACTTC; CDR3aa: CASSPGGSGGLGEQYF; v_gene: TRBV5-6; d_gene: TRBD2; abundance: NA; j_gene: TRBJ2-7; len: 16
CDR3nt: TGTGCCAGCAGCTCCGTGACTAGCGGGACTTATTACGAGCAGTACTTC; CDR3aa: CASSSVTSGTYYEQYF; v_gene: TRBV13; d_gene: TRBD2; abundance: NA; j_gene: TRBJ2-7; len: 16
CDR3nt: TGTGCCAGCAGTTTACTCCGTCGGGCTGAAGCTTTCTTT; CDR3aa: CASSLLRRAEAFF; v_gene: TRBV28; d_gene: NA; abundance: few; j_gene: TRBJ1-1; len: 13
CDR3nt: TGTGCCAGCAGTCTCACTAGCGGGGCTAACAATGAGCAGTTCTTC; CDR3aa: CASSLTSGANNEQFF; v_gene: TRBV7-3; d_gene: TRBD2; abundance: few; j_gene: TRBJ2-1; len: 15
CDR3nt: TGCAGCGTCGTGACTAGCACAGATACGCAGTATTTT; CDR3aa: CSVVTSTDTQYF; v_gene: TRBV29-1; d_gene: NA; abundance: NA; j_gene: TRBJ2-3; len: 12
CDR3nt: TGCGCCAGCCGATTAGCAACTAATGAAAAACTGTTTTTT; CDR3aa: CASRLATNEKLFF; v_gene: TRBV10-2; d_gene: NA; abundance: NA; j_gene: TRBJ1-4; len: 13
CDR3nt: TGTGCCACCAGCAGAGATCGGGGGTACACCGGGGAGCTGTTTTTT; CDR3aa: CATSRDRGYTGELFF; v_gene: TRBV15; d_gene: NA; abundance: NA; j_gene: TRBJ2-2; len: 15